These T cell receptor beta chains were read from a single sample in a study of patients and donors after allogeneic stem cell transplantation. TCRdb redid the calling of the RT-PCR reads with MiXCR, one entry per CDR3 protein. The sample lists 25,000 or so distinct CDR3 sequences; over 7% were seen once. The material sequenced was blood, either unsorted or a sorted T cell fraction (not recorded which). These receptors all stem from a human donor who was either an allogeneic HSCT recipient or a stem cell or donor lymphocyte infusion donor (not recorded which). It is not recorded whose cells these are; they may come from a transplant donor. CDR3s include the opening cysteine and the closing phenylalanine or tryptophan. A D gene is named only where the DNA matches it firmly. Clone size appears in some rows only: once, few, many, or a class for an expanded clone.

abundance | j_gene | len | v_gene | d_gene | CDR3aa | CDR3nt
. | TRBJ1-1 | 17 | TRBV19 | . | CASSHTRAGRGDTEAFF | TGTGCCAGTAGTCACACTAGGGCAGGAAGAGGGGACACTGAAGCTTTCTTT
few | TRBJ2-3 | 15 | TRBV7-9 | . | CASSFSARGRDTQYF | TGTGCCAGCAGCTTTTCAGCCCGGGGCCGAGATACGCAGTATTTT
few | TRBJ2-7 | 13 | TRBV7-3 | . | CASSLGRDDEQYF | TGTGCCAGCAGCTTAGGCAGGGACGACGAGCAGTACTTC
many | TRBJ2-1 | 16 | TRBV3-1 | . | CASSPAGTNAHNEQFF | TGTGCCAGCAGCCCTGCAGGGACAAACGCTCACAATGAGCAGTTCTTC
few | TRBJ1-1 | 15 | TRBV7-9 | TRBD1 | CASSGQALWDTEAFF | TGTGCCAGCTCGGGACAGGCGCTGTGGGACACTGAAGCTTTCTTT
. | TRBJ1-5 | 16 | TRBV2 | . | CASSESRAGSNQPQHF | TGTGCCAGCAGTGAAAGCAGGGCAGGTAGCAATCAGCCCCAGCATTTT
. | TRBJ2-1 | 14 | TRBV5-5 | TRBD2 | CASSLAGLYNEQFF | TGTGCCAGCAGCTTAGCGGGGCTTTACAATGAGCAGTTCTTC
many | TRBJ1-4 | 15 | TRBV4-2 | TRBD1 | CASSQDRVKDEKLFF | TGTGCCAGCAGCCAGGACAGGGTAAAGGATGAAAAACTGTTTTTT
. | TRBJ2-3 | 14 | TRBV7-9 | . | CASSPGTYTDTQYF | TGTGCCAGCAGCCCTGGGACCTACACAGATACGCAGTATTTT
. | TRBJ2-7 | 13 | TRBV4-2 | . | CASSRDGTYEQYF | TGTGCCAGCAGCCGGGACGGGACCTACGAGCAGTACTTC
few | TRBJ1-1 | 13 | TRBV2 | . | CASEPKMNTEAFF | TGTGCCAGTGAACCCAAGATGAACACTGAAGCTTTCTTT
few | TRBJ1-1 | 16 | TRBV9 | . | CASSVASGSPNTEAFF | TGTGCCAGCAGCGTAGCTTCCGGGTCCCCGAACACTGAAGCTTTCTTT
few | TRBJ1-2 | 15 | TRBV7-3 | . | CASSLDSARGYGYTF | TGTGCCAGCAGTCTCGACAGTGCGCGTGGCTATGGCTACACCTTC
medium-sized | TRBJ2-7 | 13 | TRBV6-2/TRBV6-3 | . | CASSRQVSYEQYF | TGTGCCAGCAGTCGACAGGTCTCCTACGAGCAGTACTTC
many | TRBJ1-2 | 14 | TRBV2 | TRBD1 | CASRRDSISYGYTF | TGTGCCAGCAGGCGGGACAGTATATCCTATGGCTACACCTTC
many | TRBJ1-1 | 14 | TRBV9 | . | CASSVDPVEVEAFF | TGTGCCAGCAGCGTAGACCCCGTCGAGGTTGAAGCTTTCTTT
many | TRBJ2-3 | 13 | TRBV5-4 | . | CASSFRTADTQYF | TGTGCCAGCAGCTTCAGGACTGCAGATACGCAGTATTTT
many | TRBJ2-2 | 20 | TRBV6-2/TRBV6-3 | TRBD2 | CASRTLPGLAGPANTGELFF | TGTGCCAGCAGAACGCTTCCGGGACTAGCGGGGCCGGCGAACACCGGGGAGCTGTTTTTT
many | TRBJ2-3 | 13 | TRBV7-7 | . | CASSLAPMDTQYF | TGTGCTAGCAGCTTAGCCCCTATGGATACGCAGTATTTT
medium-sized | TRBJ2-6 | 15 | TRBV10-3 | TRBD1 | CAISGGTGQANVLTF | TGTGCCATCAGTGGAGGGACAGGACAGGCCAACGTCCTGACTTTC
. | TRBJ2-1 | 12 | TRBV27 | . | CATSPNYNEQFF | TGTGCCACCTCCCCAAATTACAATGAGCAGTTCTTC
many | TRBJ1-2 | 15 | TRBV7-9 | . | CASSLPDSLYYGYTF | TGTGCCAGCAGCCTCCCGGACAGCCTTTACTATGGCTACACCTTC
few | TRBJ1-5 | 19 | TRBV19 | . | CASSYKYHSPQKVNQPQHF | TGTGCCAGTAGCTATAAGTACCACTCACCCCAAAAAGTAAATCAGCCCCAGCATTTT
many | TRBJ1-3 | 16 | TRBV20-1 | TRBD1 | CSARVTGQAFGNTIYF | TGCAGTGCTAGGGTTACGGGACAGGCATTTGGAAACACCATATATTTT
few | TRBJ2-3 | 15 | TRBV7-9 | TRBD2 | CASSLASGGPDTQYF | TGTGCCAGCAGCTTAGCCAGCGGGGGCCCAGATACGCAGTATTTT
many | TRBJ1-5 | 17 | TRBV20-1 | . | CSARENLPGTEAQPQHF | TGCAGTGCTAGAGAAAACCTTCCTGGGACGGAAGCTCAGCCCCAGCATTTT
few | TRBJ2-1 | 14 | TRBV5-8 | TRBD2 | CASSVGTSTNEQFF | TGTGCCAGCAGCGTGGGGACTAGTACCAATGAGCAGTTCTTC
few | TRBJ2-1 | 14 | TRBV2 | TRBD2 | CATGRGASYNEQFF | TGTGCCACTGGGCGGGGGGCCTCCTACAATGAGCAGTTCTTC
many | TRBJ2-7 | 16 | TRBV15 | . | CATSRGRQFNMDEQYF | TGTGCCACCAGCAGAGGGAGACAGTTTAATATGGACGAGCAGTACTTC